This entry describes one T cell receptor (beta chain). Its cognate antigen is unknown. This CDR3 comprises 17 residues. Germline V gene lookup returns CDR1 SGDLS and CDR2 YYNGEE. Trimming pared 3 bases from V and 6 bases from J, leaving 25 bases between. Sequencing used immunoSEQ multiplex PCR; TCRdb keeps in-frame clones, though not all of them. The table has some 130,000 clones, approximately 82% seen once. This record belongs to a study of cytomegalovirus exposure and HLA in healthy donors. Study-wide results and limits: In vitro data verified a few CMV-associated chains as specific for CMV antigens.

This receptor was taken from a young man in good health and CMV-seropositive. Sequences were obtained from PBMCs. This chain connects TRBV9 to TRBJ2-7, with D tentatively TRBD2 (6 bases). The CDR3 DNA follows: TGTGCCAGCAGCGCGGCGGAGGGGACCAGGGCCATCCTCGAGCAGTACTTC. Translation gives CASSAAEGTRAILEQYF.